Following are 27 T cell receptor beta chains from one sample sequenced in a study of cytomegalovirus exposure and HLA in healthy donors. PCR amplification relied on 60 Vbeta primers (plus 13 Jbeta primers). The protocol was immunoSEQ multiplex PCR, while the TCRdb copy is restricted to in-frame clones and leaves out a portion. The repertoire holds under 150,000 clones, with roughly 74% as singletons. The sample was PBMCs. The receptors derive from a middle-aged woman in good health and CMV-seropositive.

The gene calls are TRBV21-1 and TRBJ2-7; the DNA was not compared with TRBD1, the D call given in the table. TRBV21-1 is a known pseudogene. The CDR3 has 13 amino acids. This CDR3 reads CASSPTPSYEQYF. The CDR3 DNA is TGTGCCAGCAGCCCGACACCTTCCTACGAGCAGTACTTC.

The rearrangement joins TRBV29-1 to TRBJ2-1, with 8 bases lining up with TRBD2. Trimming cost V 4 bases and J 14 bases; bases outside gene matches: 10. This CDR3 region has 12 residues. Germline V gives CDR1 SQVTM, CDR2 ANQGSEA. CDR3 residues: CSVAGTRDAEFF. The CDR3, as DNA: TGCAGCGTTGCCGGGACTAGGGACGCGGAGTTCTTC.

CDR3 sequence reads: CASSEALQGAPVKLFF. For the CDR3, the DNA is TGTGCCAGCAGTGAAGCCTTACAGGGGGCCCCGGTAAAGCTGTTTTTT. The chain has TRBV2 and TRBJ2-2; 9 bases map to TRBD1. Looked up from germline, CDR1 is SNHLY and CDR2 is FYNNEI. CDR3 length equals 16 residues. V dropped 0 bases and J dropped 12; count of bases not matched to a gene: 11.

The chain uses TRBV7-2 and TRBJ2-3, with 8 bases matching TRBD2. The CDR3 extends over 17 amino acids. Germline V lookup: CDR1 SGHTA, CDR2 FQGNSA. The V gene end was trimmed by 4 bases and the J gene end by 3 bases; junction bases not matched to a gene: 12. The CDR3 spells CASSSPAYSGTTDTQYF. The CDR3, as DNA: TGTGCCAGCAGCTCCCCCGCTTATAGCGGGACTACAGATACGCAGTATTTT.

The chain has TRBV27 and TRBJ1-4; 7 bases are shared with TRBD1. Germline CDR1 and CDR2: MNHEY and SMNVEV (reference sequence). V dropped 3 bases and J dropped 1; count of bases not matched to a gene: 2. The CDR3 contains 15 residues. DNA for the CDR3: TGTGCCAGCAGTTTGAACAGGGGAACTAATGAAAAACTGTTTTTT. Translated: CASSLNRGTNEKLFF.

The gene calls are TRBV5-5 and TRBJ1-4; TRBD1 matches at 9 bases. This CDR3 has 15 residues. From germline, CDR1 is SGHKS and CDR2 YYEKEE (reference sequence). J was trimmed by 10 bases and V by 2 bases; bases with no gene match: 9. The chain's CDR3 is CASSFGTGSQLKLFF. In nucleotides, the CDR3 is TGTGCCAGCAGCTTCGGGACAGGGTCGCAACTAAAACTGTTTTTT.

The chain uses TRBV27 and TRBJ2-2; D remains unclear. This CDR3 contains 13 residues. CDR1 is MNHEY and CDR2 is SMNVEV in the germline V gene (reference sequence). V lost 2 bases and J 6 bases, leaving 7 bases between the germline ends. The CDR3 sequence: CASSLTGAGELFF. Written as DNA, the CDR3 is TGTGCCAGCAGTTTAACCGGAGCCGGGGAGCTGTTTTTT.

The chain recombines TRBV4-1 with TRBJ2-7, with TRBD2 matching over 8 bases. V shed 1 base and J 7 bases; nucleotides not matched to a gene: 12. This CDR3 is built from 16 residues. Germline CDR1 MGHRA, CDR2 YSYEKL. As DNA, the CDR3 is TGCGCCAGCAGCCAAGTGGGTCGGGAGGGAATGAGGGAGCAGTACTTC. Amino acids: CASSQVGREGMREQYF.

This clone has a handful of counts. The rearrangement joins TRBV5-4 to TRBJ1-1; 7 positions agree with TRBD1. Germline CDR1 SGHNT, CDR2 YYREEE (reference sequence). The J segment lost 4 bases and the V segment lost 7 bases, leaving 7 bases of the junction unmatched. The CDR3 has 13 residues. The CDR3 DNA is TGTGCCAGCTTGACAGGGTCCGGCACTGAAGCTTTCTTT. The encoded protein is CASLTGSGTEAFF.

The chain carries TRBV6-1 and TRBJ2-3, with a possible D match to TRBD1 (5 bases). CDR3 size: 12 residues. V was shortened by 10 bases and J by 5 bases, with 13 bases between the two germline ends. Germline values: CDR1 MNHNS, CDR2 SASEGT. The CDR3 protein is CATRTPGDTQYF. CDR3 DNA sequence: TGTGCCACCCGGACACCGGGAGATACGCAGTATTTT.

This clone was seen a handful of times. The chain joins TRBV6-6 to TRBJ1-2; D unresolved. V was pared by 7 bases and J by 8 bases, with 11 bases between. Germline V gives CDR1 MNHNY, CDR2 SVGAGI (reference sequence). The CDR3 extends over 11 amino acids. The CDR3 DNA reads TGTGCCAGCAATGAGGGTTTAGGCTACACCTTC. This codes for CASNEGLGYTF.

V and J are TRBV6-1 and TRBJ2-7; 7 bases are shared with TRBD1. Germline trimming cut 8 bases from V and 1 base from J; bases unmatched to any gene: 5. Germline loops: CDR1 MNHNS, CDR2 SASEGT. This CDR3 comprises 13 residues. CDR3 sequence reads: CASQRGQSYEQYF. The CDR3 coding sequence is TGTGCCAGCCAAAGGGGACAGTCCTACGAGCAGTACTTC.

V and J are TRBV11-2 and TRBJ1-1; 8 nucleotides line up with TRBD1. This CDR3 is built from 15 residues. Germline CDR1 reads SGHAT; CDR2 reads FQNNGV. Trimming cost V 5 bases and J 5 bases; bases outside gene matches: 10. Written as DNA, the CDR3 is TGTGCCAGCAGCCCTCAGGGGGCCGGAGTTACTGAAGCTTTCTTT. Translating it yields CASSPQGAGVTEAFF.

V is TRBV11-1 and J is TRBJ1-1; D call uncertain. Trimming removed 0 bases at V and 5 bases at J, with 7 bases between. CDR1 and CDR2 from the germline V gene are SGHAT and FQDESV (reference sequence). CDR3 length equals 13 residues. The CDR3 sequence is CASSLARGTEAFF. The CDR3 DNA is TGTGCCAGCAGCTTAGCGCGAGGGACTGAAGCTTTCTTT.

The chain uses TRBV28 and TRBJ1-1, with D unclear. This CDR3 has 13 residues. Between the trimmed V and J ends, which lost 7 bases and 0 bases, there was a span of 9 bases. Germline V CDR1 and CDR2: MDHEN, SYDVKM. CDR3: CASNLQLNTEAFF. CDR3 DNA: TGTGCCAGCAACTTACAGTTGAACACTGAAGCTTTCTTT. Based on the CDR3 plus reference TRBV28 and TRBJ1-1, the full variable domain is DVKVTQSSRYLVKRTGEKVFLECVQDMDHENMFWYRQDPGLGLRLIYFSYDVKMKEKGDIPEGYSVSREKKERFSLILESASTNQTSMYLCASNLQLNTEAFFGQGTRLTVV.

CDR3 sequence (DNA): TGTGCCAGCAGGTCAGGTTCTCTAGGGGCCAACGTCCTGACTTTC. This gives the protein CASRSGSLGANVLTF. The chain recombines TRBV6-1 with TRBJ2-6; D is ambiguous. Trimming stripped 6 bases from V and 4 bases from J, with 13 bases between. The CDR3 is made up of 15 amino acids. The germline V gene encodes CDR1 MNHNS and CDR2 SASEGT.

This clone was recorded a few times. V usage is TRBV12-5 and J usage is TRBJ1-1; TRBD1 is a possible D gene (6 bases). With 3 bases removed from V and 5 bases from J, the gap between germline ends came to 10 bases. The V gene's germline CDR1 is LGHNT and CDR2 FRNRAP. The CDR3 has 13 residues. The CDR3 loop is CASGFGQQTEAFF. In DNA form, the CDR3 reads TGTGCTAGTGGTTTTGGACAGCAGACTGAAGCTTTCTTT.

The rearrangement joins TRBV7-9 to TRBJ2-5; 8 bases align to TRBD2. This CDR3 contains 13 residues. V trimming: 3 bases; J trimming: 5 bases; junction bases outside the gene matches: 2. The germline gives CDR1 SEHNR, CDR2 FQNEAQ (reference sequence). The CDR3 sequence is CASSFPGGETQYF. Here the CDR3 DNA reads TGTGCCAGCAGCTTTCCGGGGGGGGAGACCCAGTACTTC.

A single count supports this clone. The CDR3 sequence: CASSAPSGERRMNTEAFF. Here the CDR3 DNA reads TGTGCCAGCAGCGCCCCAAGCGGGGAGCGGAGGATGAACACTGAAGCTTTCTTT. The V call is TRBV21-1, the J call TRBJ1-1. TRBV21-1 is flagged as a pseudogene. The CDR3 runs 18 residues.

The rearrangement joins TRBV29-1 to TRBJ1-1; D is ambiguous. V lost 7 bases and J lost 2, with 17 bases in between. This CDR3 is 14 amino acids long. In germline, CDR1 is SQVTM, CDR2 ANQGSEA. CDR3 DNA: TGCAGCGGGCGAGAGGCCGGCTTAAACACTGAAGCTTTCTTT. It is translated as CSGREAGLNTEAFF.

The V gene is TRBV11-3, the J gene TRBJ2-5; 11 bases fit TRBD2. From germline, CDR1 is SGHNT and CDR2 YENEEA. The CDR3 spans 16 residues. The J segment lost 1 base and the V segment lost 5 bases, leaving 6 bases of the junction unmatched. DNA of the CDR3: TGTGCCAGCAGCCCTAGGGGGACTAGCGGCCAAGAGACCCAGTACTTC. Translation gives CASSPRGTSGQETQYF. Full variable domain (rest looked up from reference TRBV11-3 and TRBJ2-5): EAGVVQSPRYKIIEKKQPVAFWCNPISGHNTLYWYLQNLGQGPELLIRYENEEAVDDSQLPKDRFSAERLKGVDSTLKIQPAELGDSAVYLCASSPRGTSGQETQYFGPGTRLLVL.

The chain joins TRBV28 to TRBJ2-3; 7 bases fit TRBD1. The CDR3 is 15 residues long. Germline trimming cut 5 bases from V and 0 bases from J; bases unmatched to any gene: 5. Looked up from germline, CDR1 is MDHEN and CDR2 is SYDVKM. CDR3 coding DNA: TGTGCCAGCAGTACCGGGACAGCAAGCACAGATACGCAGTATTTT. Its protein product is CASSTGTASTDTQYF.

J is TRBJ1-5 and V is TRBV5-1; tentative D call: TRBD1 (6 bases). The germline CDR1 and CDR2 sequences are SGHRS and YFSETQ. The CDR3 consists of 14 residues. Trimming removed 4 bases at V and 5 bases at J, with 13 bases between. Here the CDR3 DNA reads TGCGCCAGCAGCCTCACAGGGTCGGATCAGCCCCAGCATTTT. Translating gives CASSLTGSDQPQHF.

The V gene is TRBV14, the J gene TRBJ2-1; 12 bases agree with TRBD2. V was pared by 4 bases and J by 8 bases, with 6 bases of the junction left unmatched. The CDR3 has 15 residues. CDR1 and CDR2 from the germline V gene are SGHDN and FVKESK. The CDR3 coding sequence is TGTGCCAGCAGCCTACTAGCGGGAGGTGCGGATGAGCAGTTCTTC. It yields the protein CASSLLAGGADEQFF. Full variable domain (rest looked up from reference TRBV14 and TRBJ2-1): EAGVTQFPSHSVIEKGQTVTLRCDPISGHDNLYWYRRVMGKEIKFLLHFVKESKQDESGMPNNRFLAERTGGTYSTLKVQPAELEDSGVYFCASSLLAGGADEQFFGPGTRLTVL.

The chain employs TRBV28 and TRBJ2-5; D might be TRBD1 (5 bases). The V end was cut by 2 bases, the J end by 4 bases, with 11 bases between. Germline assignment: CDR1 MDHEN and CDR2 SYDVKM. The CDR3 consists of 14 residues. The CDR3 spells CASSLVRVGETQYF. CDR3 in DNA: TGTGCCAGCAGTTTAGTCAGGGTGGGAGAGACCCAGTACTTC.

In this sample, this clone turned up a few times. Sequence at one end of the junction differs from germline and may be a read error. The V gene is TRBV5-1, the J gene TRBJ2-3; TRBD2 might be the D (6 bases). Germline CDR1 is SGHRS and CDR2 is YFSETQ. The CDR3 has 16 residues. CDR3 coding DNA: TGCGCCAGCAGCTTGGACTCTCGGGGGAGCAGAGATACGCAGTATTTT. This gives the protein CASSLDSRGSRDTQYF.

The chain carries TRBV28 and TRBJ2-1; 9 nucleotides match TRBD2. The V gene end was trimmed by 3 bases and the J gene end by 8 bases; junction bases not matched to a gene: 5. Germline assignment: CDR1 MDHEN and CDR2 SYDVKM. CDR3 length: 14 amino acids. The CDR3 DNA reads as TGTGCCAGCAGTTTGGGCGGGAGGGGTGATGAGCAGTTCTTC. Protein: CASSLGGRGDEQFF.